This entry concerns a single T cell receptor beta chain. Its antigen is as yet unknown. This sample was included in a study of cytomegalovirus exposure and HLA in healthy donors. The PCR employed 60 Vbeta primers together with 13 Jbeta primers. Clones were read by immunoSEQ multiplex PCR, and TCRdb kept only the in-frame ones, dropping some. The sample carries some 130,000 clones, 76% recorded once. Losses at the gene ends were 6 bases for V and 1 base for J; bases not matched to a gene: 9. From germline, CDR1 is SGHAT and CDR2 FQNNGV. The CDR3 loop spans 16 amino acids. Study-level results: Researchers reported that a few CMV-associated chains were confirmed in vitro as CMV antigen-specific.

Sequenced: PBMCs. This receptor was obtained from a female donor in good health and CMV-seropositive. This chain connects TRBV11-2 to TRBJ2-1; 7 positions match TRBD2. The DNA of the CDR3 is TGTGCCAGCAGTATAAACCTAGCGGTTTCCTACAATGAGCAGTTCTTC. Its protein product is CASSINLAVSYNEQFF. The full variable domain, in which reference TRBV11-2 and TRBJ2-1 provide the parts outside the CDR3, is EAGVAQSPRYKIIEKRQSVAFWCNPISGHATLYWYQQILGQGPKLLIQFQNNGVVDDSQLPKDRFSAERLKGVDSTLKIQPAKLEDSAVYLCASSINLAVSYNEQFFGPGTRLTVL.